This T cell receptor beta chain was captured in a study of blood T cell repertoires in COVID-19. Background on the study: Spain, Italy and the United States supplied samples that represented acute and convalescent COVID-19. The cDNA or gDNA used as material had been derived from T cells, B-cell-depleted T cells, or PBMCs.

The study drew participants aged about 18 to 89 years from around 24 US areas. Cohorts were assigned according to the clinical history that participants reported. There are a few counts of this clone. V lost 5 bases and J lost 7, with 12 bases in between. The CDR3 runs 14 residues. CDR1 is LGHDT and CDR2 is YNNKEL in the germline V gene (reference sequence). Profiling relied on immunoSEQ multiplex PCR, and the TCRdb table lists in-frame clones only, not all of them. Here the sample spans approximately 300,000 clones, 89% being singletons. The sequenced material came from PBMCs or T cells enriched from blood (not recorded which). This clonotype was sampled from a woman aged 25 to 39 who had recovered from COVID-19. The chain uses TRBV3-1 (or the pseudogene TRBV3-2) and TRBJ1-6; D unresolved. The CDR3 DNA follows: TGTGCCAGCAGCGCGGGGTCTTTAAATTCACCCCTCCACTTT. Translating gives CASSAGSLNSPLHF.